The clone carrying this TCR beta chain was picked up a small number of times. Its antigen is as yet unknown. Via MiXCR, TCRdb re-called the reads, giving one row per CDR3 protein. The repertoire includes around 320,000 distinct CDR3 sequences, more than 8% of them detected once, and around 4.1% sits in the top ten. This record comes from a study of T cell repertoires in cytomegalovirus infection. Whole-study findings and limits: The study found HLA-C-restricted CMV-specific TCR beta clonotypes dominating the ex vivo response.

Material: PBMCs. The TCR comes from a human donor in good health (CMV status not recorded). Some clones in this sample may be carry-over from other donors' samples.

The CDR3: CASSLTLEASEAFF. In nucleotides, the CDR3 is TGTGCCAGCAGTTTGACACTAGAGGCGTCGGAAGCTTTCTTT. J is TRBJ1-1 and V is TRBV12-3 or TRBV12-4; D unclear. V was clipped by 3 bases and J by 8 bases, with 16 bases between them. This CDR3 has 14 residues.